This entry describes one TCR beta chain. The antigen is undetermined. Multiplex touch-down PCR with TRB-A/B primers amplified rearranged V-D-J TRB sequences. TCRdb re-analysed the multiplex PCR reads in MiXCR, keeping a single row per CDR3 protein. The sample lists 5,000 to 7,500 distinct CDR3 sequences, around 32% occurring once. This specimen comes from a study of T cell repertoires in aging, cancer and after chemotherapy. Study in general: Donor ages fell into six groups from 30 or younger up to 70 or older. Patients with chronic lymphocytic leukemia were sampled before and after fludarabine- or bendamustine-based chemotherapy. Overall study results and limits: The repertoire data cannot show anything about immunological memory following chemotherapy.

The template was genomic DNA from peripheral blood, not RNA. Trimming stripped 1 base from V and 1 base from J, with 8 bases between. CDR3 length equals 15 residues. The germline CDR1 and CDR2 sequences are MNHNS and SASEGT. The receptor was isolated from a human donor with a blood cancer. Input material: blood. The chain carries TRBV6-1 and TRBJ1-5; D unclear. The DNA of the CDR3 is TGTGCCAGCAGTGAAGACGACGGCAGCAATCAGCCCCAGCATTTT. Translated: CASSEDDGSNQPQHF.